These 13 T cell receptor beta chains originate from one sample sequenced in a study of molecular identifiers for immune sequencing clone quantification. One entry per CDR3 protein, called by TCRdb with MiXCR from the PCR reads. The sample lists about half a million distinct CDR3 sequences, about a fifth occurring once. The sequencing input was naive CD8+ T cells from blood, with Jurkat cell RNA spiked in. Subset of the sample: FACS-sorted CD8+CD4-CCR7+CD45RA+ naive T cells. The receptors were sampled from a human donor in good health. Some libraries in this study had Jurkat cell RNA spiked in.

This clonotype was observed at least ten times. The CDR3 region is CASSGGKSYEQYF. As DNA, the CDR3 is TGTGCCAGCAGCGGGGGGAAATCCTACGAGCAGTACTTC. The V and J genes are TRBV7-8 and TRBJ2-7; D is possibly TRBD2 (6 bases). Germline V gene sequence: CDR1 SGHVS, CDR2 FQNEAQ. The CDR3 has 13 residues. Trimming removed 5 bases from V and 1 base from J, with 9 bases in between.

This chain links TRBV6-1 with TRBJ1-1; 7 bases are a match to TRBD1. This CDR3 region has 15 residues. V shed 0 bases, J shed 7 bases, and the junction held 8 bases outside the gene matches. Germline CDR1 MNHNS, CDR2 SASEGT. The chain's CDR3 is CASSEAAGGDSEAFF. CDR3 in DNA: TGTGCCAGCAGTGAAGCAGCAGGAGGGGACAGTGAAGCTTTCTTT.

In this sample, this clonotype turned up many times. The chain carries TRBV12-3 or TRBV12-4 and TRBJ1-6, with D possibly being TRBD1 (5 bases). Trimming pared 4 bases from V and 2 bases from J, leaving 12 bases between. This CDR3 comprises 16 residues. CDR3 loop: CASSSQGFTYNSPLHF. For the CDR3, the DNA is TGTGCCAGCAGTTCTCAGGGTTTCACCTATAATTCACCCCTCCACTTT.

Ten or more counts support this clonotype. This chain links TRBV20-1 with TRBJ2-7; perhaps TRBD2 as D (6 bases). CDR1 and CDR2 (germline): DFQATT, SNEGSKA (reference sequence). The CDR3 sequence is 16 residues long. V was cut by 0 bases and J by 4 bases, with 19 bases left in between. The CDR3 loop reads CSARDWDSGVGYEQYF. The CDR3 nucleotides are TGCAGTGCTAGAGATTGGGACTCTGGGGTTGGGTACGAGCAGTACTTC.

Regarding this clonotype: A clone one base away is much larger, so this may be a read error. V usage is TRBV2 and J usage is TRBJ2-3, with D tentatively TRBD2 (7 bases). Deletions cut 3 bases from V and 5 bases from J, with 15 bases between. CDR1 SNHLY and CDR2 FYNNEI come from the germline V gene. This CDR3 has 15 amino acids. CDR3 residues: CASSEGGAGLDTQYF. As DNA, the CDR3 is TGTGCCAGCAGTGAGGGGGGGGCGGGCCTAGATACGCAGTATTTT. The full variable domain, completed using reference TRBV2 and TRBJ2-3, is EPEVTQTPSHQVTQMGQEVILRCVPISNHLYFYWYRQILGQKVEFLVSFYNNEISEKSEIFDDQFSVERPDGSNFTLKIRSTKLEDSAMYFCASSEGGAGLDTQYFGPGTRLTVL.

The chain has TRBV2 and TRBJ1-1; a weak D match, TRBD1 (5 bases). The CDR3 spans 14 residues. Trimming shortened V by 2 bases and J by 5 bases, and 12 bases separated the two germline ends. Germline-derived CDR1 and CDR2 are SNHLY and FYNNEI. DNA of the CDR3: TGTGCCAGCAGTGAACGTGGGGCACGGACTGAAGCTTTCTTT. Its protein product is CASSERGARTEAFF.

At least ten counts were recorded for this clonotype. The chain uses TRBV4-3 and TRBJ2-1; TRBD2 matches at 9 bases. The CDR3 sequence is 18 residues long. CDR1 LGHNA and CDR2 YSLEER come from the germline V gene. With V trimmed by 7 bases and J by 4 bases, 17 bases remained unmatched. CDR3 DNA: TGCGCCAGCACCACGGGACTAGCAGGAGCGGGGCTGTACAATGAGCAGTTCTTC. Protein product: CASTTGLAGAGLYNEQFF.

In its sample, this clonotype was seen many times. The chain joins TRBV11-2 to TRBJ2-7; 10 nucleotides line up with TRBD2. Trimming at V came to 5 bases and at J to 0 bases, leaving 4 bases not matched to a gene. CDR1 is SGHAT and CDR2 is FQNNGV in the germline V gene. The CDR3 length is 15 residues. Here the CDR3 DNA reads TGTGCCAGCAGCCTGACTAGCGGGTACTCCTACGAGCAGTACTTC. Residues: CASSLTSGYSYEQYF. The entire variable domain, with the rest obtained from reference TRBV11-2 and TRBJ2-7, is as follows: EAGVAQSPRYKIIEKRQSVAFWCNPISGHATLYWYQQILGQGPKLLIQFQNNGVVDDSQLPKDRFSAERLKGVDSTLKIQPAKLEDSAVYLCASSLTSGYSYEQYFGPGTRLTVT.

This clonotype occurred once. The junction shows a germline mismatch at one end, possibly a read error. The chain is built from TRBV5-5 and TRBJ1-5; 7 nucleotides line up with TRBD1. CDR3 length: 15 residues. Germline CDR1 and CDR2: SGHKS and YYEKEE (reference sequence). The CDR3 region is CASSFEGDSSQPQHF. Here the CDR3 DNA reads TGTGCCAGCAGCTTTGAGGGGGACAGCAGTCAGCCCCAGCATTTT.

The rearrangement links TRBV6-5 to TRBJ1-5; D not certain. CDR3 length: 13 residues. Germline values: CDR1 MNHEY, CDR2 SVGAGI. The germline V and J ends were trimmed by 6 bases and 11 bases, with 17 bases remaining between them. CDR3 sequence (DNA): TGTGCCAGCAGCCCGACCCCATATTGGTCCCAGCATTTT. Protein sequence: CASSPTPYWSQHF.

The sample holds many counts of this clonotype. The genes are TRBV4-1 and TRBJ1-2, with D possibly being TRBD1 (6 bases). The CDR3 is made up of 15 amino acids. The germline V gene has CDR1 MGHRA and CDR2 YSYEKL. Trimming stripped 1 base from V and 4 bases from J, with 13 bases between. The CDR3 is CASSQVPGTPYGYTF. The CDR3 nucleotides read TGCGCCAGCAGCCAAGTCCCTGGGACACCCTATGGCTACACCTTC.

Concerning this clonotype: Since the CDR3 does not end with the conserved phenylalanine or tryptophan, this likely comes from a read error. The chain uses TRBV5-6 and TRBJ1-1, with D hard to call. The length of the CDR3 is 15 residues. The germline V gene encodes CDR1 SGHDT and CDR2 YYEEEE. V was trimmed by 2 bases and J by 0 bases, leaving 11 bases between them. CDR3 nucleotide sequence: TGTGCCAGCAGCTTCTGGGTCAGCTTGAACACTGAAGCTTTCTTG. Protein product: CASSFWVSLNTEAFL.

The gene calls are TRBV20-1 and TRBJ2-3; possibly TRBD2 for D (5 bases). V shed 3 bases and J shed 1 base, with 8 bases lying between them. In germline, CDR1 is DFQATT, CDR2 SNEGSKA (reference sequence). CDR3 length: 13 amino acids. In DNA, the CDR3 is TGCAGTGCTAGGACGAGGGGCACAGATACGCAGTATTTT. This codes for CSARTRGTDTQYF.